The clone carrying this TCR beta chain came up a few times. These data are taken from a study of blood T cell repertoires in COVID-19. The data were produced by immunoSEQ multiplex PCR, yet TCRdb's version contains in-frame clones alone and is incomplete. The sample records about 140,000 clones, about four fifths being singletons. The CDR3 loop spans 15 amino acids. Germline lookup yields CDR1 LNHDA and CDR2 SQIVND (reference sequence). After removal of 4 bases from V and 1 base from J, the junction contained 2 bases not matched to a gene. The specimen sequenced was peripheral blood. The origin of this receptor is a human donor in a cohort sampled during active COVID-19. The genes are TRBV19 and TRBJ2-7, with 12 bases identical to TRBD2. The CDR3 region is CASSTLAGGSYEQYF. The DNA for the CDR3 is TGTGCCAGTAGTACCCTAGCGGGAGGGTCCTACGAGCAGTACTTC.